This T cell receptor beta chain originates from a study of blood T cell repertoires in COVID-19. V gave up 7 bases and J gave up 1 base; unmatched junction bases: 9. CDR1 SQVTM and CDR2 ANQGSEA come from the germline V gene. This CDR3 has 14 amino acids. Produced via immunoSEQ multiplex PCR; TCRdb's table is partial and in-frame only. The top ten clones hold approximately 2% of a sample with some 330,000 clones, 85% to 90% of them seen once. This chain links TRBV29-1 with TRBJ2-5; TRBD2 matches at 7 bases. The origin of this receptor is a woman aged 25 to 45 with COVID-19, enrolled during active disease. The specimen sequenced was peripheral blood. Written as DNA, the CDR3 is TGCAGCGCCCTGACTAGCACTCCCCAAGAGACCCAGTACTTC. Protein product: CSALTSTPQETQYF.